A single sample gave rise to the 2 T cell receptor beta chains below, sequenced in a study of cytomegalovirus exposure and HLA in healthy donors. The repertoire was sequenced with immunoSEQ multiplex PCR; TCRdb's copy has only in-frame clones and lacks some. Counted here are some 150,000 clones, roughly 89% occurring once; the ten biggest clones make up over 3%. The sequenced sample was PBMCs. These receptors were obtained from a woman between 18 and 30 years old in good health and CMV-seropositive.

The gene calls are TRBV6-5 and TRBJ2-7; unclear D gene. Germline V gene lookup returns CDR1 MNHEY and CDR2 SVGAGI. Trimming pared 2 bases from V and 3 bases from J, leaving 8 bases between. CDR3 size: 13 residues. The CDR3 coding sequence is TGTGCCAGCAGTTACGCGGCACTCTACGAGCAGTACTTC. Protein sequence: CASSYAALYEQYF.

This clone was observed once. This sequence joins TRBV7-9 and TRBJ1-1; D is unresolved. With 1 base removed from V and 8 bases from J, the gap between germline ends came to 17 bases. This CDR3 comprises 15 residues. Germline lookup yields CDR1 SEHNR and CDR2 FQNEAQ (reference sequence). The CDR3 is CASSLEYSSREEAFF. The CDR3 DNA is TGTGCCAGCAGCTTAGAGTATAGTAGTCGTGAAGAAGCTTTCTTT.